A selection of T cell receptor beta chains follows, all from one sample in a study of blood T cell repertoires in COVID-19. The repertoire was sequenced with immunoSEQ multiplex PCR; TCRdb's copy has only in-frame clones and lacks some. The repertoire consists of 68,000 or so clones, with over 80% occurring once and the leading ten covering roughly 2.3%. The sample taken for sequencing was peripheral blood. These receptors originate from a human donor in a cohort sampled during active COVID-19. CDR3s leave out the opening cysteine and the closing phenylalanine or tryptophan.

ATSDPQDRGHSYT,TRBJ1-2,TRBV24-1
ASSFYQRRETQY,TRBJ2-5,TRBV28
ASSGLTRRDNEQF,TRBJ2-1,TRBV7-9
ASRDRVNTEAF,TRBJ1-1,TRBV19
ASIARTGKFEAF,TRBJ1-1,TRBV6-5
ASSEEGAQETQY,TRBJ2-5,TRBV6-1
ASSVRGLETQY,TRBJ2-5,TRBV9
ASSQRGYEQY,TRBJ2-7,TRBV3-1/TRBV3-2
ASSAMGGETYEQY,TRBJ2-7,TRBV9
ASRMGGQPQH,TRBJ1-5,TRBV28
AISESGAEAF,TRBJ1-1,TRBV10-3
ASFSTLGGATEAF,TRBJ1-1,TRBV7-9
ASSQDYPVYLF,TRBJ1-4,TRBV3-1/TRBV3-2
ASSPEGVSNQPQH,TRBJ1-5,TRBV23-1
ASSLEGGVNSPLH,TRBJ1-6,TRBV5-1
ASSPRTGTPYNSPLH,TRBJ1-6,TRBV27
ATSDHSGWAAPNEQF,TRBJ2-1,TRBV24-1
ASSIVGVYYGYT,TRBJ1-2,TRBV19
ASSYRWGHNEQF,TRBJ2-1,TRBV6-2/TRBV6-3
ASSFQLNTEAF,TRBJ1-1,TRBV5-1
ASSQNYGYT,TRBJ1-2,TRBV7-2
ASSQNRGHQPQH,TRBJ1-5,TRBV3-1/TRBV3-2
ASSVGVLAGSTSTDTQY,TRBJ2-3,TRBV9
ASSERGQGNGYT,TRBJ1-2,TRBV2
ASSRAQGNSPLH,TRBJ1-6,TRBV7-9
ASSTRDEQY,TRBJ2-7,TRBV6-6
ASSTVTGTSFYEQY,TRBJ2-7,TRBV6-2/TRBV6-3
ASRERGGADTQY,TRBJ2-3,TRBV7-2
ASAQGAVAKNIQY,TRBJ2-4,TRBV19
ASSPDFPGQTNEKLF,TRBJ1-4,TRBV18
ASSLSRTGRVKATNEKLF,TRBJ1-4,TRBV11-3
ASSQGGGQAKYGYT,TRBJ1-2,TRBV4-1
AWSVRQGTGPYEQY,TRBJ2-7,TRBV30
ASSLGRAVYGYT,TRBJ1-2,TRBV28
ATSRDRGEETQY,TRBJ2-5,TRBV15
ASSLTSGVAKNIQY,TRBJ2-4,TRBV7-3
ASSEYGTVRRPGNTIY,TRBJ1-3,TRBV6-1
ASSQGLNGYT,TRBJ1-2,TRBV3-1/TRBV3-2
ASRPTGDGAWQPQH,TRBJ1-5,TRBV27
ASSRSETENQPQH,TRBJ1-5,TRBV11-2
ASSLGQGFEKLF,TRBJ1-4,TRBV7-8
ASSQTSADSYEQY,TRBJ2-7,TRBV3-1/TRBV3-2
AISSRGRNTEAF,TRBJ1-1,TRBV10-3
ASSLSTQSSYEQY,TRBJ2-7,TRBV7-2
AWSGRANEKLF,TRBJ1-4,TRBV30
ASSLGPANEKLF,TRBJ1-4,TRBV7-2
ASSLTGRVRDEAF,TRBJ1-1,TRBV5-1
SVDKGASYGYT,TRBJ1-2,TRBV29-1
ASIQGSNQPQH,TRBJ1-5,TRBV6-5
ASSVRRPTSNQPQH,TRBJ1-5,TRBV6-1
ASSQDVQTNTGELF,TRBJ2-2,TRBV4-2
AIGGNTEAF,TRBJ1-1,TRBV2
ASSIGVAGNTEAF,TRBJ1-1,TRBV19